The following is a TCR beta chain sequence with its context. Its antigen is not known. Produced via immunoSEQ multiplex PCR; TCRdb's table is partial and in-frame only. In all, the sample yields 8,000 to 10,000 clones. Per germline, CDR1 LNHDA and CDR2 SQIVND (reference sequence). CDR3 length: 15 amino acids. The coding DNA is unavailable. The data were taken from a study of synovial regulatory T cells in juvenile arthritis. Notes on the study in general: Compared with other blood Treg cells, inflammation-associated Treg cells had reduced TCR diversity.

J is TRBJ1-5 and V is TRBV19. The sequencing sample was made of Treg cells from blood. As to subset: remaining (HLA-DR-negative) circulating blood Treg cells. This clonotype was obtained from a donor aged 2 to 35 with juvenile idiopathic arthritis. The chain's CDR3 is CASSMLGSSNQPQHF. The full variable domain, rest sourced from reference TRBV19 and TRBJ1-5, is DGGITQSPKYLFRKEGQNVTLSCEQNLNHDAMYWYRQDPGQGLRLIYYSQIVNDFQKGDIAEGYSVSREKKESFPLTVTSAQKNPTAFYLCASSMLGSSNQPQHFGDGTRLSIL.